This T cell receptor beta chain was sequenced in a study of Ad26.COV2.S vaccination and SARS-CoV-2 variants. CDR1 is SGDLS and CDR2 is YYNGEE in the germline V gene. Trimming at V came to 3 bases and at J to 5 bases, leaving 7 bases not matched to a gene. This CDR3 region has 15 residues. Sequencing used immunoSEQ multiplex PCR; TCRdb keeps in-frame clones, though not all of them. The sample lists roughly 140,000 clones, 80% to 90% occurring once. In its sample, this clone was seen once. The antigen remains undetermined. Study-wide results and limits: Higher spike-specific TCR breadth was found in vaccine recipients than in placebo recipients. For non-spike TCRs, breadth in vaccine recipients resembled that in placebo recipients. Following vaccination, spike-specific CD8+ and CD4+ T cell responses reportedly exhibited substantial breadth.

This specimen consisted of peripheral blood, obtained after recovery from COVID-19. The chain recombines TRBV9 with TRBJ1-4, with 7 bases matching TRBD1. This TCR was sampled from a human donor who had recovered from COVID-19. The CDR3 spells CASSAHRGPNEKLFF. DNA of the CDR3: TGTGCCAGCAGCGCCCACAGGGGACCCAATGAAAAACTGTTTTTT.